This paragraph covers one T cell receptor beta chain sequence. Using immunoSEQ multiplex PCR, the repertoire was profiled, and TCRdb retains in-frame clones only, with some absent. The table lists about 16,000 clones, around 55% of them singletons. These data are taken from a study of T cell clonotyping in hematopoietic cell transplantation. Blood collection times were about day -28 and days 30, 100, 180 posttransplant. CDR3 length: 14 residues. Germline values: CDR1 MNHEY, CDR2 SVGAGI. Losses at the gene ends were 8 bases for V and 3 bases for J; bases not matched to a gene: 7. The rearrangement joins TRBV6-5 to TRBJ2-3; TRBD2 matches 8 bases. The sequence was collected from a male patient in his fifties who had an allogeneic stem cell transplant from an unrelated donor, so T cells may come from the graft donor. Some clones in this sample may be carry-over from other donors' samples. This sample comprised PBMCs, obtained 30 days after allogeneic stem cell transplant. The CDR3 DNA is TGTGCCAGCCGGGGTAGCGGGGCGACAGATACGCAGTATTTT. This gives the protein CASRGSGATDTQYF.